The 30 T cell receptor beta chains in this list originate from one sample, sequenced in a study of blood T cell repertoires in COVID-19. The data were produced by immunoSEQ multiplex PCR, yet TCRdb's version contains in-frame clones alone and is incomplete. The sample includes roughly 100,000 clones, 80% to 90% of them seen just once. The source material was peripheral blood. These receptors all stem from a human donor in a cohort sampled during active COVID-19.

CDR3 protein: CASSLQGAGEKLFF. CDR3 in DNA: TGTGCCAGCAGTCTACAGGGGGCTGGAGAAAAACTGTTTTTT. The chain has TRBV28 and TRBJ1-4; TRBD1 aligns across 9 bases. The CDR3 sequence is 14 residues long. Losses at the gene ends were 5 bases for V and 8 bases for J; bases not matched to a gene: 6. The germline gives CDR1 MDHEN, CDR2 SYDVKM.

This clone was counted between two and nine times. This rearrangement joins TRBV7-6 to TRBJ2-3; 7 bases match TRBD2. This CDR3 has 17 amino acids. J gave up 6 bases and V 1 base, and 13 bases lay outside the gene matches. Germline CDR1 SGHVS, CDR2 FNYEAQ. The CDR3 region is CASSLVPSGHITDTQYF. CDR3 nucleotides: TGTGCCAGCAGCTTAGTGCCTAGCGGACACATCACCGATACGCAGTATTTT.

The rearrangement joins TRBV6-6 to TRBJ2-3; D is ambiguous. The V and J ends lost 5 bases and 4 bases respectively, with 13 bases between them. The CDR3 has 14 amino acids. Germline V lookup: CDR1 MNHNY, CDR2 SVGAGI (reference sequence). CDR3 DNA sequence: TGTGCCAGCAGTGACGCTAGTTCCCCAGATACGCAGTATTTT. Translated: CASSDASSPDTQYF.

The J gene is TRBJ2-3, the V gene TRBV11-3; D is unresolved. The CDR3 is made up of 13 amino acids. Trimming took off 0 bases at V and 3 bases at J, with 4 bases between the two ends. Looked up from germline, CDR1 is SGHNT and CDR2 is YENEEA. CDR3 amino acids: CASSLERTDTQYF. The CDR3 DNA is TGTGCCAGCAGCTTAGAGAGGACAGATACGCAGTATTTT.

The chain carries TRBV5-1 and TRBJ1-1; D ambiguous. Germline V gene sequence: CDR1 SGHRS, CDR2 YFSETQ. The CDR3 is made up of 12 amino acids. The V end lost 0 bases, the J end lost 9 bases, and 9 bases lay between the germline ends. CDR3 in amino acids: CASSLEEGQAFF. In nucleotides, the CDR3 is TGCGCCAGCAGCTTGGAAGAGGGCCAAGCTTTCTTT.

This sequence joins TRBV3-1 (or the pseudogene TRBV3-2) and TRBJ1-1; perhaps TRBD1 as D (5 bases). Germline-derived CDR1 and CDR2 are LGHDT and YNNKEL (reference sequence). Trimming left V 7 bases short and J 4 bases short, with 16 bases between. This CDR3 is built from 14 residues. The CDR3 is CASKKSGGGTEAFF. The CDR3 DNA is TGTGCCAGCAAAAAATCGGGGGGAGGCACTGAAGCTTTCTTT.

This clone was seen only once. The V gene is TRBV7-9, the J gene TRBJ2-3; a weak D match, TRBD1 (5 bases). Germline V CDR1 and CDR2: SEHNR, FQNEAQ (reference sequence). The CDR3 runs to 15 residues. V lost 3 bases, J lost 2 bases, and 12 bases lay in between. CDR3 amino acids: CASSLGRESTDTQYF. The CDR3 DNA sequence: TGTGCCAGCAGCTTGGGCAGGGAATCCACAGATACGCAGTATTTT. Variable domain in full (rest from reference TRBV7-9 and TRBJ2-3): DTGVSQNPRHKITKRGQNVTFRCDPISEHNRLYWYRQTLGQGPEFLTYFQNEAQLEKSRLLSDRFSAERPKGSFSTLEIQRTEQGDSAMYLCASSLGRESTDTQYFGPGTRLTVL.

The V and J genes are TRBV12-3 or TRBV12-4 and TRBJ2-2; possibly TRBD1 for D (6 bases). The CDR3 extends over 13 amino acids. The V end lost 2 bases, the J end lost 5 bases, and 6 bases lay between the germline ends. The CDR3 here is CASSLRGTGELFF. The CDR3 nucleotides read TGTGCCAGCAGTTTAAGGGGGACCGGGGAGCTGTTTTTT.

The gene calls are TRBV6-5 and TRBJ2-1, with 9 bases matching TRBD2. The germline V gene has CDR1 MNHEY and CDR2 SVGAGI. V shed 8 bases and J 3 bases; nucleotides not matched to a gene: 8. The CDR3 extends over 15 amino acids. CDR3 nucleotides: TGTGCCAGCCGGACTTCTAGCGGGAACTACAATGAGCAGTTCTTC. This sequence encodes CASRTSSGNYNEQFF.

The CDR3 region has the DNA TGTGCCAGCTCACTCACAGGGGGGAGGGACACTGAAGCTTTCTTT. Its translation is CASSLTGGRDTEAFF. The chain employs TRBV18 and TRBJ1-1; 8 bases agree with TRBD1. Per germline, CDR1 KGHSH and CDR2 LQKENI. The CDR3 consists of 15 residues. J lost 3 bases, V lost 4 bases, and 7 bases had no gene match. The full variable domain, with the rest looked up from reference TRBV18 and TRBJ1-1, is NAGVMQNPRHLVRRRGQEARLRCSPMKGHSHVYWYRQLPEEGLKFMVYLQKENIIDESGMPKERFSAEFPKEGPSILRIQQVVRGDSAAYFCASSLTGGRDTEAFFGQGTRLTVV.

Only one count was recorded for this clone. The chain employs TRBV7-8 and TRBJ2-1; 9 positions agree with TRBD1. The CDR3 extends over 14 amino acids. V lost 5 bases and J lost 3; bases outside the gene matches: 2. Germline V gene sequence: CDR1 SGHVS, CDR2 FQNEAQ. The CDR3 nucleotides read TGTGCCAGCAGCCGACAGGGGGGCTACAATGAGCAGTTCTTC. This encodes CASSRQGGYNEQFF.

V and J are TRBV4-3 and TRBJ2-1, with 11 bases lining up with TRBD2. The CDR3 contains 15 residues. CDR1 and CDR2 (germline): LGHNA, YSLEER. V was clipped by 4 bases and J by 1 base; unmatched bases: 0. The CDR3 sequence is CASSLAGGSYNEQFF. The CDR3 DNA is TGCGCCAGCAGCCTAGCGGGGGGGTCCTACAATGAGCAGTTCTTC.

The CDR3, as DNA: TGTGCCAGCAGTGCACAGGGGGCGCTGTCCTACGAGCAGTACTTC. Protein: CASSAQGALSYEQYF. This chain links TRBV27 with TRBJ2-7; the match to TRBD1 covers 9 bases. V was clipped by 5 bases and J by 1 base; unmatched bases: 6. The CDR3 sequence is 15 residues long. Germline V gene lookup returns CDR1 MNHEY and CDR2 SMNVEV (reference sequence).

This chain's CDR3 is CASSGGQTIAYEQYF. Written as DNA, the CDR3 is TGTGCCAGCAGTGGGGGACAGACTATTGCCTACGAGCAGTACTTC. The chain uses TRBV28 and TRBJ2-7, with 7 nucleotides matching TRBD1. The CDR3 consists of 15 residues. V shed 5 bases and J 2 bases; nucleotides not matched to a gene: 9. Germline values: CDR1 MDHEN, CDR2 SYDVKM. The variable domain in full, with the rest retrieved from reference TRBV28 and TRBJ2-7, is DVKVTQSSRYLVKRTGEKVFLECVQDMDHENMFWYRQDPGLGLRLIYFSYDVKMKEKGDIPEGYSVSREKKERFSLILESASTNQTSMYLCASSGGQTIAYEQYFGPGTRLTVT.

The chain uses TRBV19 and TRBJ2-4; TRBD1 matches 9 bases. Looked up from germline, CDR1 is LNHDA and CDR2 is SQIVND (reference sequence). The CDR3 runs 14 residues. V was pared by 7 bases and J by 5 bases, with 6 bases of the junction left unmatched. The CDR3 protein is CASNGDRAENIQYF. CDR3 nucleotide sequence: TGTGCCAGTAACGGGGACAGGGCTGAAAACATTCAGTACTTC.

This clone was observed a handful of times. This sequence joins TRBV5-1 and TRBJ2-3; no clear D. Germline V gene data show CDR1 as SGHRS and CDR2 as YFSETQ. V was cut by 4 bases and J by 5 bases, with 11 bases left in between. This CDR3 is 13 amino acids long. CDR3 coding DNA: TGCGCCAGCAGCACCGGGTCCCTAGATACGCAGTATTTT. Translation gives CASSTGSLDTQYF.

Worth noting for this clone: Other nucleotide sequences in the sample specify the same CDR3. J is TRBJ1-4 and V is TRBV5-1; TRBD1 is a possible D gene (6 bases). Germline V gene lookup returns CDR1 SGHRS and CDR2 YFSETQ. The length of the CDR3 is 15 residues. With 4 bases removed from V and 7 bases from J, the gap between germline ends came to 17 bases. The CDR3 DNA reads TGCGCCAGCAGCATACGGGACATACGAGGTGAAAAACTGTTTTTT. Translation gives CASSIRDIRGEKLFF.

The genes are TRBV5-1 and TRBJ2-7; TRBD1 matches 10 bases. Germline CDR1 is SGHRS and CDR2 is YFSETQ. With 0 bases clipped from V and 5 bases from J, the junction kept 2 bases outside the gene matches. CDR3 length: 14 residues. The CDR3 coding sequence is TGCGCCAGCAGCTTGGGGGGGACAGGGGACGAGCAGTACTTC. Translating gives CASSLGGTGDEQYF.

The chain uses TRBV30 and TRBJ1-1; D not resolved. CDR1 is GTSNPN, CDR2 SVGIG, per germline (reference sequence). The CDR3 has 13 residues. The V and J ends lost 3 bases and 4 bases respectively, with 12 bases between them. The CDR3 DNA follows: TGTGCCTGGAGGTACGGGTTGGGCACTGAAGCTTTCTTT. Amino acids: CAWRYGLGTEAFF.

V and J are TRBV2 and TRBJ2-5; possible D gene TRBD2, 5 bases. This CDR3 region has 12 residues. V was clipped by 5 bases and J by 2 bases, with 6 bases between them. Germline loops: CDR1 SNHLY, CDR2 FYNNEI. The CDR3 loop reads CASSSGQETQYF. The CDR3 region has the DNA TGTGCCAGCAGTAGCGGACAAGAGACCCAGTACTTC.

This clone was seen only once. The V call is TRBV4-2, the J call TRBJ1-5, with D possibly being TRBD1 (5 bases). CDR3 size: 15 residues. Germline CDR1 LGHNA, CDR2 YNFKEQ. Trimming removed 4 bases from V and 4 bases from J, with 14 bases in between. CDR3 region: CASSRGTEGNQPQHF. The CDR3, as DNA: TGTGCCAGCAGCCGCGGGACCGAGGGGAATCAGCCCCAGCATTTT.

The chain uses TRBV4-3 and TRBJ1-1, with D tentatively TRBD1 (5 bases). The CDR3 is made up of 17 amino acids. V was shortened by 0 bases and J by 2 bases, with 16 bases between the two germline ends. The germline CDR1 and CDR2 sequences are LGHNA and YSLEER. CDR3 loop: CASSQEYMGRVNTEAFF. CDR3 DNA sequence: TGCGCCAGCAGCCAAGAATATATGGGCAGGGTAAACACTGAAGCTTTCTTT.

The chain carries TRBV5-1 and TRBJ1-3; D is ambiguous. The CDR3 loop spans 14 amino acids. Germline CDR1 reads SGHRS; CDR2 reads YFSETQ. V lost 3 bases and J lost 4, with 11 bases in between. The CDR3 sequence: CASSSGGLGNTIYF. As DNA, the CDR3 is TGCGCCAGCAGCTCAGGAGGGCTCGGAAACACCATATATTTT.

This clone has only a few counts. The CDR3 region is CAFSHRDRETEAFF. The CDR3 region has the DNA TGTGCCTTTAGTCATAGGGACAGGGAGACTGAAGCTTTCTTT. The rearrangement joins TRBV30 to TRBJ1-1; 9 positions agree with TRBD1. The CDR3 is 14 residues long. V shed 7 bases, J shed 5 bases, and the junction held 11 bases outside the gene matches. The germline V gene encodes CDR1 GTSNPN and CDR2 SVGIG (reference sequence).

CDR3 loop: CASSFNREKLFF. The CDR3 coding sequence is TGCGCCAGCAGCTTCAACAGGGAAAAACTGTTTTTT. The chain carries TRBV5-1 and TRBJ1-4; TRBD1 is a possible D gene (5 bases). V lost 2 bases and J lost 8, with 7 bases in between. Germline loops: CDR1 SGHRS, CDR2 YFSETQ. The CDR3 contains 12 residues.

This chain joins TRBV5-8 and TRBJ2-7; a weak D match, TRBD1 (5 bases). Trimming left V 0 bases short and J 6 bases short, with 10 bases between. There are 13 residues in the CDR3. In germline, CDR1 is SGHTS, CDR2 YDEGEE. CDR3 nucleotide sequence: TGTGCCAGCAGCTTGGAGGGGTTGCTCGAGCAGTACTTC. Protein sequence: CASSLEGLLEQYF.

The rearrangement joins TRBV6-1 to TRBJ1-6; D remains ambiguous. CDR3 length equals 16 residues. V was shortened by 0 bases and J by 3 bases, with 9 bases between the two germline ends. The V gene's germline CDR1 is MNHNS and CDR2 SASEGT. The CDR3 loop reads CASSEAYAVYNSPLHF. In DNA, the CDR3 is TGTGCCAGCAGTGAAGCGTACGCAGTCTATAATTCACCCCTCCACTTT.

The chain has TRBV9 and TRBJ2-1; maybe TRBD2 (6 bases). This CDR3 is built from 14 residues. V was pared by 0 bases and J by 4 bases, with 8 bases between. Germline V gives CDR1 SGDLS, CDR2 YYNGEE. The CDR3 sequence is CASSVGREYNEQFF. The CDR3 DNA follows: TGTGCCAGCAGCGTAGGCCGGGAGTACAATGAGCAGTTCTTC.

The chain joins TRBV29-1 to TRBJ1-2; 10 bases are shared with TRBD1. The V gene's germline CDR1 is SQVTM and CDR2 ANQGSEA. The junction had 14 bases not matched to a gene; V was cut back by 4 bases and J by 0 bases. This CDR3 contains 18 residues. CDR3 sequence reads: CSVGGTPGQGSTNYGYTF. CDR3 sequence (DNA): TGCAGCGTTGGGGGGACTCCGGGACAGGGGAGTACTAACTATGGCTACACCTTC.

The chain is built from TRBV28 and TRBJ1-2; a weak D match, TRBD1 (5 bases). The germline gives CDR1 MDHEN, CDR2 SYDVKM. The CDR3 covers 14 residues. The V end lost 7 bases, the J end lost 3 bases, and 15 bases lay between the germline ends. The DNA of the CDR3 is TGTGCCAGCACCACAAATGGGGGGGACTATGGCTACACCTTC. It codes for CASTTNGGDYGYTF.